Each of the 7 T cell receptor beta chains below was sequenced from the same sample in a study of T cells after yellow fever vaccination (dated by TCRdb to between 2018 and 2020). The library was generated by 5' RACE. Sequencer: Illumina NovaSeq 6000. Using fastp trimming at Q25 and MiXCR clonotype assembly, TCRdb reanalyzed the public sequencing data and kept in-frame beta chains. Each entry is one CDR3 protein sequence, shown with its most common DNA and genes. The sample yields approximately 160,000 distinct CDR3 sequences; 9.3% were counted once. About 40% of the sample lies in the top ten. In the paper's terms, the treatment or condition label means: live attenuated yellow fever vaccine strain. Sequencing was performed on CD8+ T cells sorted from PBMCs, taken 45 days after the yellow fever booster vaccination. These receptors were collected from a man between 18 and 29 years old who received the YFV17D yellow fever vaccine.

Many counts were recorded for this clonotype. This chain joins TRBV5-6 and TRBJ2-7; D is ambiguous. CDR3 length equals 12 residues. V lost 3 bases and J lost 10, with 14 bases in between. Germline values: CDR1 SGHDT, CDR2 YYEEEE. The CDR3 DNA reads TGTGCCAGCAGCTCCCTGACGTCAAGTCAGTACTTC. Residues: CASSSLTSSQYF. Full variable domain (missing parts from reference TRBV5-6 and TRBJ2-7): DAGVTQSPTHLIKTRGQQVTLRCSPKSGHDTVSWYQQALGQGPQFIFQYYEEEERQRGNFPDRFSGHQFPNYSSELNVNALLLGDSALYLCASSSLTSSQYFGPGTRLTVT.

A remark on this clonotype: A much larger clonotype is one base distant, so this may be a read error. The chain employs TRBV7-6 and TRBJ2-3; perhaps TRBD2 as D (5 bases). The CDR3 has 14 residues. Germline CDR1 and CDR2: SGHVS and FNYEAQ. V lost 2 bases, J lost 1 base, and 7 bases lay in between. Written as DNA, the CDR3 is TGTGCCAGCAGCTTAAACGGGGGCACAGATACGCAGTATTTT. This codes for CASSLNGGTDTQYF.

This clonotype has more than one count but fewer than ten. This rearrangement joins TRBV6-6 to TRBJ1-5; 7 bases map to TRBD1. This CDR3 has 16 amino acids. The J segment lost 3 bases and the V segment lost 6 bases, leaving 11 bases of the junction unmatched. Germline V gene sequence: CDR1 MNHNY, CDR2 SVGAGI (reference sequence). The CDR3: CASSSTSGGHNQPQHF. The CDR3 nucleotides read TGTGCCAGCAGCTCAACATCAGGGGGGCACAATCAGCCCCAGCATTTT.

This clonotype has more than one count but fewer than ten. A junction boundary mismatches the germline segment, possibly from a read error. Here the CDR3 reads CASTLGFYGYTF. The CDR3 coding sequence is TGTGCCAGCACTTTAGGCTTCTATGGCTACACCTTC. This sequence joins TRBV12-3 or TRBV12-4 and TRBJ1-2; no reliable D call. CDR3 length: 12 amino acids.

This clonotype was seen a few times. This chain uses TRBV6-5 with TRBJ2-1; TRBD2 matches at 9 bases. V lost 6 bases, J lost 12 bases, and 12 bases stayed unmatched. Germline values: CDR1 MNHEY, CDR2 SVGAGI. This CDR3 is built from 14 residues. The CDR3 spells CASSPGRGGLLQFF. CDR3 bases: TGTGCCAGCAGCCCCGGGCGGGGGGGCCTCTTGCAGTTCTTC.

This clonotype was detected a few times. The chain couples TRBV11-2 to TRBJ2-3; D gene uncertain. Germline CDR1 SGHAT, CDR2 FQNNGV. The V and J ends lost 3 bases and 6 bases respectively, with 16 bases between them. The CDR3 totals 15 residues. Here the CDR3 DNA reads TGTGCCAGCAGCTTTTTATTTTGGGGTAGGGATACGCAGTATTTT. This codes for CASSFLFWGRDTQYF.

The V call is TRBV30, the J call TRBJ1-2, with D uncertain. Trimming removed 5 bases at V and 2 bases at J, with 12 bases between. This CDR3 comprises 13 residues. Germline-derived CDR1 and CDR2 are GTSNPN and SVGIG (reference sequence). Written as DNA, the CDR3 is TGTGCCTGGGTTGGGTCCGGGAACTATGGCTACACCTTC. This translates into CAWVGSGNYGYTF.